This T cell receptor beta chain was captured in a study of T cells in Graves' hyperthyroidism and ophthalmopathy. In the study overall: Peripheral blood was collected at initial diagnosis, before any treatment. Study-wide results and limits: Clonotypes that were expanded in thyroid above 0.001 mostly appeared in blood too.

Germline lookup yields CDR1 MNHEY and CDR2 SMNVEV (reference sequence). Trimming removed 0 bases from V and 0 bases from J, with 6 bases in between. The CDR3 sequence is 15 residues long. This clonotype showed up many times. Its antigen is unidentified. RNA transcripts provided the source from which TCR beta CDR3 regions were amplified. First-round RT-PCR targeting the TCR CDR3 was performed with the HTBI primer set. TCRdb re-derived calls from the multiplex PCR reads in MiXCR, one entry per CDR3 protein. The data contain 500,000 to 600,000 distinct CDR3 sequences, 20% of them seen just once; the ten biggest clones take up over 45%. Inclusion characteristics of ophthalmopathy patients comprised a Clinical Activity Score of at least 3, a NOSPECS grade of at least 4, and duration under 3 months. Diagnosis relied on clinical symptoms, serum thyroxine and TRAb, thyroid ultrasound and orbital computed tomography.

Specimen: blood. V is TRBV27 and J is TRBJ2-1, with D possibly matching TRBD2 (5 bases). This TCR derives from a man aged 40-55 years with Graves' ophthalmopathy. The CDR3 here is CASSLSGSSYNEQFF. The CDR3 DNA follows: TGTGCCAGCAGTTTATCGGGGAGCTCCTACAATGAGCAGTTCTTC.